One sample yielded the 8 T cell receptor beta chains listed below, sequenced in a study of shared clonotypes between healthy human individuals. In the naive CD8 group, cells lacked CD45RO and were positively selected for CCR7, so terminally differentiated effector memory CD45RA+ cells were left out. Sequencing used immunoSEQ multiplex PCR; TCRdb keeps in-frame clones, though not all of them. The sample contains more than 2 million clones, around 93% of which appear only once. Material: naive CD8+ T cells from PBMCs. The receptors originated from a man younger than 30 in good health. Some clones in this sample may be carry-over from other donors' samples.

This clone was seen once. This rearrangement joins TRBV7-7 to TRBJ2-3; 12 bases map to TRBD2. V lost 2 bases and J lost 6; bases outside the gene matches: 9. This CDR3 region has 17 residues. The germline V gene has CDR1 SSHAT and CDR2 FNYEAQ (reference sequence). Here the CDR3 reads CASSLLAGGQVLDTQYF. Here the CDR3 DNA reads TGTGCCAGCAGCTTACTAGCGGGAGGGCAAGTTCTTGATACGCAGTATTTT.

The chain links TRBV7-2 to TRBJ2-7; 7 bases align to TRBD2. Germline V gene sequence: CDR1 SGHTA, CDR2 FQGNSA. The V segment lost 4 bases and the J segment 4 bases; nucleotides outside the gene matches: 1. The CDR3 totals 12 residues. CDR3 sequence (DNA): TGTGCCAGCAGCTGGACTAGTTACGAGCAGTACTTC. It is translated as CASSWTSYEQYF. The full variable domain, rest sourced from reference TRBV7-2 and TRBJ2-7, is GAGVSQSPSNKVTEKGKDVELRCDPISGHTALYWYRQSLGQGLEFLIYFQGNSAPDKSGLPSDRFSAERTGGSVSTLTIQRTQQEDSAVYLCASSWTSYEQYFGPGTRLTVT.

V usage is TRBV7-6 and J usage is TRBJ2-7; unclear D gene. Germline V gene lookup returns CDR1 SGHVS and CDR2 FNYEAQ. The ends were cut back, 5 bases at V and 2 bases at J, with 16 bases in the middle. The CDR3 runs to 15 residues. The CDR3 sequence: CASSPHPAKTYEQYF. In DNA form, the CDR3 reads TGTGCCAGCAGCCCCCATCCGGCGAAAACCTACGAGCAGTACTTC.

This rearrangement joins TRBV6-5 to TRBJ2-4; maybe TRBD2 (6 bases). Per germline, CDR1 MNHEY and CDR2 SVGAGI. V lost 4 bases and J 7 bases, leaving 14 bases between the germline ends. The length of the CDR3 is 14 residues. This chain's CDR3 is CASSFTGVGNIQYF. DNA for the CDR3: TGTGCCAGCAGTTTTACGGGAGTCGGCAACATTCAGTACTTC.

This sequence joins TRBV28 and TRBJ2-7; 13 bases are a match to TRBD2. J was trimmed by 5 bases and V by 4 bases; bases with no gene match: 2. There are 14 residues in the CDR3. Germline CDR1 MDHEN, CDR2 SYDVKM. The CDR3 here is CASSWTSGRNEQYF. CDR3 coding DNA: TGTGCCAGCAGTTGGACTAGCGGGAGAAACGAGCAGTACTTC.

The CDR3 DNA reads TGTGCCAGTACCGCCCTGATGGGCCACAATGAAAAACTGTTTTTT. It is translated as CASTALMGHNEKLFF. The chain has TRBV19 and TRBJ1-4; D gene uncertain. The CDR3 loop spans 15 amino acids. Germline V lookup: CDR1 LNHDA, CDR2 SQIVND (reference sequence). With 7 bases removed from V and 5 bases from J, the gap between germline ends came to 17 bases.

The J gene is TRBJ2-2, the V gene TRBV7-9, with TRBD2 matching 12 bases. V was clipped by 5 bases and J by 8 bases; unmatched bases: 12. Germline CDR1 reads SEHNR; CDR2 reads FQNEAQ (reference sequence). The CDR3 totals 17 residues. CDR3 sequence (DNA): TGTGCCAGCAGCGTATCTAGCGGGAGGGTGTTCGGAGGGGAGCTGTTTTTT. Amino acid sequence: CASSVSSGRVFGGELFF.

J is TRBJ2-1 and V is TRBV9, with a tentative D call TRBD1 (5 bases). Germline loops: CDR1 SGDLS, CDR2 YYNGEE. The CDR3 sequence is 12 residues long. The V end was cut by 3 bases, the J end by 10 bases, with 11 bases between. The CDR3 DNA follows: TGTGCCAGCAGCGGACAGACGGACGAGCAGTTCTTC. Translated: CASSGQTDEQFF.